This entry lists 5 T cell receptor beta chains sequenced from one sample in a study of cytomegalovirus exposure and HLA in healthy donors. The PCR ran on 60 Vbeta and 13 Jbeta primers. Some clones are missing from TCRdb's copy, which holds only in-frame ones; the method was immunoSEQ multiplex PCR. The sample lists 150,000 or so clones, approximately 74% occurring once. The source material was PBMCs. The receptors derive from a man aged 25-40 years in good health and CMV-seronegative.

This clone appeared a few times. V gene TRBV19 combines with J gene TRBJ1-5, with a tentative D call TRBD1 (6 bases). Trimming left V 6 bases short and J 11 bases short, with 23 bases between. This CDR3 is 15 amino acids long. Per the germline V gene, CDR1 is LNHDA and CDR2 is SQIVND (reference sequence). DNA for the CDR3: TGTGCCAGTAGCCCAACAGGGTTGGGCCCCCCGGCCCAGCATTTT. Its protein product is CASSPTGLGPPAQHF.

This sequence joins TRBV4-2 and TRBJ2-2, with a tentative D call TRBD2 (5 bases). Germline-derived CDR1 and CDR2 are LGHNA and YNFKEQ. This CDR3 is 17 amino acids long. The V gene lost 2 bases and the J gene lost 6 bases, with 19 bases spanning the gap. The CDR3 DNA sequence: TGTGCCAGCAGCCAATCCGGCCAGCGGAATAGGGCCGGGGAGCTGTTTTTT. Residues: CASSQSGQRNRAGELFF.

The chain employs TRBV30 and TRBJ1-1, with D perhaps matching TRBD1 (5 bases). The germline CDR1 and CDR2 sequences are GTSNPN and SVGIG (reference sequence). The CDR3 is 13 amino acids. Trimming shortened V by 5 bases and J by 1 base, and 11 bases separated the two germline ends. This CDR3 is CAWGRTRNTEAFF. For the CDR3, the DNA is TGTGCCTGGGGAAGGACACGGAACACTGAAGCTTTCTTT.

The chain is built from TRBV9 and TRBJ2-3, with 8 bases lining up with TRBD2. The length of the CDR3 is 16 residues. From germline, CDR1 is SGDLS and CDR2 YYNGEE. V gave up 0 bases and J gave up 2 bases; unmatched junction bases: 5. CDR3 DNA sequence: TGTGCCAGCAGCGTAGAGGGCGGGGGGAACACAGATACGCAGTATTTT. Translating it yields CASSVEGGGNTDTQYF. Complete variable domain (other parts from reference TRBV9 and TRBJ2-3): DSGVTQTPKHLITATGQRVTLRCSPRSGDLSVYWYQQSLDQGLQFLIQYYNGEERAKGNILERFSAQQFPDLHSELNLSSLELGDSALYFCASSVEGGGNTDTQYFGPGTRLTVL.

The V call is TRBV7-9, the J call TRBJ2-3, with TRBD2 matching 10 bases. This CDR3 is built from 14 residues. The germline gives CDR1 SEHNR, CDR2 FQNEAQ (reference sequence). V trimming: 4 bases; J trimming: 5 bases; junction bases outside the gene matches: 3. The CDR3 is CASSSPSGGDTQYF. Here the CDR3 DNA reads TGTGCCAGCAGCTCCCCTAGCGGGGGAGATACGCAGTATTTT. Variable domain in full (rest from reference TRBV7-9 and TRBJ2-3): DTGVSQNPRHKITKRGQNVTFRCDPISEHNRLYWYRQTLGQGPEFLTYFQNEAQLEKSRLLSDRFSAERPKGSFSTLEIQRTEQGDSAMYLCASSSPSGGDTQYFGPGTRLTVL.